The T cell receptor (beta chain) described here comes from a study of shared clonotypes between healthy human individuals. In the case of this clone: The antigen remains unidentified.

Unmatched junction bases numbered 3, after V lost 4 bases and J lost 3 bases. The CDR3 loop spans 14 amino acids. CDR1 and CDR2 from the germline V gene are MNHEY and SVGAGI. The study's findings and limits: Among the subsets, naive ones generally showed larger estimated richness than memory ones.

Clones were read by immunoSEQ multiplex PCR, and TCRdb kept only the in-frame ones, dropping some. The repertoire holds about 710,000 clones, with around 73% as singletons. This receptor was taken from a woman in her twenties or thirties in good health. Material for sequencing was memory CD4+ T cells sorted from blood. The subset denotes: CD45RA-negative fraction. The rearrangement joins TRBV6-5 to TRBJ2-5; 9 bases map to TRBD2. CDR3: CASSFQREEETQYF. The CDR3, as DNA: TGTGCCAGCAGTTTCCAGCGGGAGGAAGAGACCCAGTACTTC.